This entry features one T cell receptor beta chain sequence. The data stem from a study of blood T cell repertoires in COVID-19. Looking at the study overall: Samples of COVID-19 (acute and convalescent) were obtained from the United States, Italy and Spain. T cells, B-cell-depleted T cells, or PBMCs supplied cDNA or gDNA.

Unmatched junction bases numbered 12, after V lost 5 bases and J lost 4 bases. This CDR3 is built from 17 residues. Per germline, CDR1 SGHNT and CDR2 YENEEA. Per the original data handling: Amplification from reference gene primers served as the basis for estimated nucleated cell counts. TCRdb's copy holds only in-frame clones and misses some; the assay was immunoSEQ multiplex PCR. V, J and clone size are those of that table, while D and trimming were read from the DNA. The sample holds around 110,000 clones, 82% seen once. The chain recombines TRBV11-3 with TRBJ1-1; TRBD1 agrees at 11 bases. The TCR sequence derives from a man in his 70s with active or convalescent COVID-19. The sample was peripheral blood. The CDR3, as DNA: TGTGCCAGCAGCGCCCGGGACAGGGGGTGGGTTGGCACTGAAGCTTTCTTT. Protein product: CASSARDRGWVGTEAFF.